The TCR beta chain described here comes from a study of CD8 T cells in ankylosing spondylitis. General study results and limits: Blood of patients with ankylosing spondylitis appeared to be characterized by a TCR beta motif of eight highly homologous variants. Reactive arthritis synovial fluid and blood previously showed some of these motif variants.

V dropped 5 bases and J dropped 8 bases, with 22 bases sitting between them. CDR1 MDHEN and CDR2 SYDVKM come from the germline V gene. The CDR3 loop spans 15 amino acids. Comments on this clonotype: The target antigen is unknown.

MiXCR, run by TCRdb on the 5' RACE reads, gives a single entry per CDR3 protein. The sample consists of roughly 180,000 distinct CDR3 sequences, 13% of them appearing once. The receptor comes from a female donor with ankylosing spondylitis or in good health (not recorded which). The V and J genes are TRBV28 and TRBJ2-7; the D call may be TRBD1 or TRBD2 (5 bases each). The sequenced material came from blood, either unsorted or a sorted T cell fraction (not recorded which). The CDR3 bases are TGTGCCAGCAGTCCCCTCGGGACGGTGACCCACAAGCAGTACTTC. This translates into CASSPLGTVTHKQYF.